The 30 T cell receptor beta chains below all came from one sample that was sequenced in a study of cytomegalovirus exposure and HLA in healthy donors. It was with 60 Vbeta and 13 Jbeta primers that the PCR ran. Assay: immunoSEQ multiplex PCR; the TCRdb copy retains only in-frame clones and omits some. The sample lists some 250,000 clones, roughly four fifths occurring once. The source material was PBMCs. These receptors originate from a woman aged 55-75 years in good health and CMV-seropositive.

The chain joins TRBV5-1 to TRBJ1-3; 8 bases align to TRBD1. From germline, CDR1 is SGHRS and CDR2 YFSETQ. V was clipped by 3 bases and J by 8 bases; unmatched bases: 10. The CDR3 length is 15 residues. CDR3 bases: TGCGCCAGCAGCTCCGGGACAGGAAGGAGACACACCATATATTTT. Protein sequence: CASSSGTGRRHTIYF.

In DNA form, the CDR3 reads TGTGCCAGCAGCTTAGTTCTAGCGGGAGGGCCTGAGGGCACCGGGGAGCTGTTTTTT. Its translation: CASSLVLAGGPEGTGELFF. The chain links TRBV7-2 to TRBJ2-2; TRBD2 aligns across 12 bases. The trim removed 1 base at V and 4 bases at J, leaving 10 bases unmatched. The CDR3 has 19 residues. Germline V gene data show CDR1 as SGHTA and CDR2 as FQGNSA.

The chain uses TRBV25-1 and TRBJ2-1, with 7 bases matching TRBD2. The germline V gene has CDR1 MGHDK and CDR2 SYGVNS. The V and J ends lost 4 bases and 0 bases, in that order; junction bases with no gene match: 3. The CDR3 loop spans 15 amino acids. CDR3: CASSARTSSYNEQFF. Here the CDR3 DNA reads TGTGCCAGCAGTGCTCGGACTAGCTCCTACAATGAGCAGTTCTTC.

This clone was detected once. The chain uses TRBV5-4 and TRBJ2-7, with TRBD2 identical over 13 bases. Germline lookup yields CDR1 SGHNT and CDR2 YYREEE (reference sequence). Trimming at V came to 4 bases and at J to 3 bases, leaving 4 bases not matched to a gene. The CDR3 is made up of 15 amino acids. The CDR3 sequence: CASSPGLAGHYEQYF. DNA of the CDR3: TGTGCCAGCAGCCCGGGACTAGCGGGGCACTACGAGCAGTACTTC.

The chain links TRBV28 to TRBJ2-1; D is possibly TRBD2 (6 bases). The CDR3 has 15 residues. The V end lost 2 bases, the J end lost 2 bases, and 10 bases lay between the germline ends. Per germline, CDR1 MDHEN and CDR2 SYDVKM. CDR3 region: CASSLGGTPYNEQFF. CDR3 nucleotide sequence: TGTGCCAGCAGTTTAGGAGGGACGCCCTACAATGAGCAGTTCTTC.

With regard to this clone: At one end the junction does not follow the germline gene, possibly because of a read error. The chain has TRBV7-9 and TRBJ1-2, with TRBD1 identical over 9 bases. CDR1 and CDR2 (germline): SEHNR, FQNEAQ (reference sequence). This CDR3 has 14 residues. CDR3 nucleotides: TGTTCCAGCAGCTCGGGGACAGGGCGTTATGGCTACACCTTC. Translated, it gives CSSSSGTGRYGYTF. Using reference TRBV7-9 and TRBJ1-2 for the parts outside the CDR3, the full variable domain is DTGVSQNPRHKITKRGQNVTFRCDPISEHNRLYWYRQTLGQGPEFLTYFQNEAQLEKSRLLSDRFSAERPKGSFSTLEIQRTEQGDSAMYLCSSSSGTGRYGYTFGSGTRLTVV.

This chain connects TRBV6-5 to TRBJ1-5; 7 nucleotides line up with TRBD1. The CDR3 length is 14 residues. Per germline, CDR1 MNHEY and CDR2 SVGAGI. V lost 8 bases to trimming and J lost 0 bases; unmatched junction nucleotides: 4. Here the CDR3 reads CASWTGNSNQPQHF. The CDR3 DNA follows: TGTGCCAGCTGGACAGGTAATAGCAATCAGCCCCAGCATTTT.

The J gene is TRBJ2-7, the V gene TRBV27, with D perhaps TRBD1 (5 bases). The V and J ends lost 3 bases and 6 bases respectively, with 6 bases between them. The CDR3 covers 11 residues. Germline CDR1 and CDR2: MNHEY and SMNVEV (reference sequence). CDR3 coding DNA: TGTGCCAGCAGTTTGGGGCTCGAGCAGTACTTC. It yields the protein CASSLGLEQYF.

CDR3 loop: CASSSGQAGIEQFF. The CDR3 bases are TGCGCCAGCAGCTCGGGACAGGCGGGGATTGAGCAGTTCTTC. The chain employs TRBV5-1 and TRBJ2-1; 8 nucleotides match TRBD1. With V trimmed by 3 bases and J by 9 bases, 8 bases remained unmatched. This CDR3 region has 14 residues. Per the germline V gene, CDR1 is SGHRS and CDR2 is YFSETQ. The full variable domain, with the rest looked up from reference TRBV5-1 and TRBJ2-1, is KAGVTQTPRYLIKTRGQQVTLSCSPISGHRSVSWYQQTPGQGLQFLFEYFSETQRNKGNFPGRFSGRQFSNSRSEMNVSTLELGDSALYLCASSSGQAGIEQFFGPGTRLTVL.

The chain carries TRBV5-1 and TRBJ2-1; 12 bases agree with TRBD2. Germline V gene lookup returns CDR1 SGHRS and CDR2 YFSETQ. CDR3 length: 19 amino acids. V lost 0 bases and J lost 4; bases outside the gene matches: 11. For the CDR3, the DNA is TGCGCCAGCAGCTTGGAGTCTAGCGGGAGGGTAAGGGGTTACAATGAGCAGTTCTTC. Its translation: CASSLESSGRVRGYNEQFF.

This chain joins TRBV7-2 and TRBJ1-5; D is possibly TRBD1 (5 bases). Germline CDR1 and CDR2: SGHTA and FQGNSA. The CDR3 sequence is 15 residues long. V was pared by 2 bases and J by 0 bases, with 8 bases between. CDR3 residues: CASSLSGYSNQPQHF. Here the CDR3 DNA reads TGTGCCAGCAGCTTATCAGGGTATAGCAATCAGCCCCAGCATTTT.

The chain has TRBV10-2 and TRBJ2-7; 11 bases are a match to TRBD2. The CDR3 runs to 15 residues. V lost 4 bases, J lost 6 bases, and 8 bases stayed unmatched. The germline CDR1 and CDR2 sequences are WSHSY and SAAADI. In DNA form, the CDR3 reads TGCGCCAGCAGTGTAGGGAGACTAGCGGGAATCGAGCAGTACTTC. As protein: CASSVGRLAGIEQYF.

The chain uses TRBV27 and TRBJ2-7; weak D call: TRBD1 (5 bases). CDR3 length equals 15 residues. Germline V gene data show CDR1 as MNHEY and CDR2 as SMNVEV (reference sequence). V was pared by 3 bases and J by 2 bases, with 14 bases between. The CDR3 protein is CASSLSSGRAYEQYF. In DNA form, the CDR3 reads TGTGCCAGCAGTTTGTCGTCCGGCAGGGCCTACGAGCAGTACTTC.

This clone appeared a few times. Here the CDR3 reads CASSQVRTGANVLTF. The CDR3 DNA reads as TGTGCCAGCAGCCAAGTGAGGACTGGGGCCAACGTCCTGACTTTC. J is TRBJ2-6 and V is TRBV14; D gene unclear. Per germline, CDR1 SGHDN and CDR2 FVKESK. Trimming left V 1 base short and J 2 bases short, with 6 bases between. The CDR3 is 15 amino acids.

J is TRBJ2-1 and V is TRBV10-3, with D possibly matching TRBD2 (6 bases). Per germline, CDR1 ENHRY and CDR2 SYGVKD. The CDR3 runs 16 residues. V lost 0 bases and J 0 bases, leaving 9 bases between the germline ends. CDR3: CAISESGGTSYNEQFF. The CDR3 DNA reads TGTGCCATCAGTGAGTCCGGCGGGACCTCCTACAATGAGCAGTTCTTC.

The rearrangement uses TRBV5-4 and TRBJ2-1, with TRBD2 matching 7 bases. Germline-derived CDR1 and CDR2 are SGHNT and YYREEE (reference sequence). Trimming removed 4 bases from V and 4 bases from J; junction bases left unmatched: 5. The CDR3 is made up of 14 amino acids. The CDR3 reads CASSLGEGYNEQFF. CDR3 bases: TGTGCCAGCAGCCTCGGGGAGGGGTACAATGAGCAGTTCTTC.

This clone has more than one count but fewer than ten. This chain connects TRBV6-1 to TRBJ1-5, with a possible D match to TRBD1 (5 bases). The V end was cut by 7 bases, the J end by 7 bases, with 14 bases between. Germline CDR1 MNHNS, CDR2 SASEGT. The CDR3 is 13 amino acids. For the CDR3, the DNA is TGTGCCAGCACCGAGTTGGGGGGACAGCCCCAGCATTTT. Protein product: CASTELGGQPQHF.

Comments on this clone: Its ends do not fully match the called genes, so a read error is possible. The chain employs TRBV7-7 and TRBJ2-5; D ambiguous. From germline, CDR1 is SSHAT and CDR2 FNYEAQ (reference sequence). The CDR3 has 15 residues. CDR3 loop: CASSAGRTYQETQYF. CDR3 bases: TGTGCTAGCAGCGCCGGTAGAACGTACCAAGAGACCCAGTACTTC.

The CDR3 loop reads CASSLARDRGGNTEAFF. The CDR3 DNA follows: TGTGCCAGCAGCCTGGCGAGGGACAGGGGGGGTAACACTGAAGCTTTCTTT. V gene TRBV9 combines with J gene TRBJ1-1, with TRBD1 identical over 11 bases. V gave up 4 bases and J gave up 2 bases; unmatched junction bases: 10. Germline CDR1 is SGDLS and CDR2 is YYNGEE. The CDR3 has 17 amino acids.

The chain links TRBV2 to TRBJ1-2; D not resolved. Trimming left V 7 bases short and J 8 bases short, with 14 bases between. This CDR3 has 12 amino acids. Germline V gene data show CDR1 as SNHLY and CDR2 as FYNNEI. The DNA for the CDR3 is TGTGCCAGCACTAAGGGCGGGGTAGGCTACACCTTC. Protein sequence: CASTKGGVGYTF.

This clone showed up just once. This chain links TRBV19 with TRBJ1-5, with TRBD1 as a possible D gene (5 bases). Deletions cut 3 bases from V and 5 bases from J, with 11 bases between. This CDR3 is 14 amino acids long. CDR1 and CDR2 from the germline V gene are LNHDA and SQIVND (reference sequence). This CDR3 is CASSIQGGDQPQHF. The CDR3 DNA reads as TGTGCCAGTAGTATTCAGGGCGGGGATCAGCCCCAGCATTTT.

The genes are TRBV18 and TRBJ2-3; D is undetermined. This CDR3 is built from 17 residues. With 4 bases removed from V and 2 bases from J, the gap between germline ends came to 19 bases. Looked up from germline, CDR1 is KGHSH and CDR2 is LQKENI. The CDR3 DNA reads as TGTGCCAGCTCACTTCTATGGAGTGGTGGCCACACAGATACGCAGTATTTT. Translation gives CASSLLWSGGHTDTQYF. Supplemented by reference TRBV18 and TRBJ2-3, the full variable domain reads NAGVMQNPRHLVRRRGQEARLRCSPMKGHSHVYWYRQLPEEGLKFMVYLQKENIIDESGMPKERFSAEFPKEGPSILRIQQVVRGDSAAYFCASSLLWSGGHTDTQYFGPGTRLTVL.

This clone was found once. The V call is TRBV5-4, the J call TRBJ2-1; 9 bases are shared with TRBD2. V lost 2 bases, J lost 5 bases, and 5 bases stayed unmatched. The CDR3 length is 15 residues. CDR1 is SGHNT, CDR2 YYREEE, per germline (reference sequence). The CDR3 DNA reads TGTGCCAGCAGCTTAGGCGGGAGGGGTAACAATGAGCAGTTCTTC. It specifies CASSLGGRGNNEQFF.

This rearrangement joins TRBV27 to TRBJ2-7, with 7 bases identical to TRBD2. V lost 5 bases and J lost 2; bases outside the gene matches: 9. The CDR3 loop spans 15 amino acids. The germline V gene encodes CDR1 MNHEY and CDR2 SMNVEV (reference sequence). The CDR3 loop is CASSAGDGMTYEQYF. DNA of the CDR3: TGTGCCAGCAGTGCGGGGGACGGAATGACCTACGAGCAGTACTTC.

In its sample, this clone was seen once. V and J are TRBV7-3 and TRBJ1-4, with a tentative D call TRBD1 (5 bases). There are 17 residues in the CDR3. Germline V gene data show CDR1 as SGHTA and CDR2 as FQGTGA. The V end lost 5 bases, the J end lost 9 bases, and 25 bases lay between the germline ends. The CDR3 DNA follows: TGTGCCAGCAGCCCTGCGGGGCACCATCGCGGCGTCAAAAAACTGTTTTTT. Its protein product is CASSPAGHHRGVKKLFF.

Here the CDR3 DNA reads TGTGCCAGCAGCGCCGTTGACAGGGTAGACGCTGAAGCTTTCTTT. Translation: CASSAVDRVDAEAFF. The chain combines TRBV11-2 with TRBJ1-1; 7 nucleotides line up with TRBD1. The CDR3 extends over 15 amino acids. Germline V gives CDR1 SGHAT, CDR2 FQNNGV. V lost 5 bases to trimming and J lost 6 bases; unmatched junction nucleotides: 12.

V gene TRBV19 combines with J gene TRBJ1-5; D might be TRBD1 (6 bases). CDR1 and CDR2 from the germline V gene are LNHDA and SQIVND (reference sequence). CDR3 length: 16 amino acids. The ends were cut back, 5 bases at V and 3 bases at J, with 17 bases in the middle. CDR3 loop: CASSLARGLDNQPQHF. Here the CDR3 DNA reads TGTGCCAGTAGTCTGGCCAGGGGTCTGGACAATCAGCCCCAGCATTTT.

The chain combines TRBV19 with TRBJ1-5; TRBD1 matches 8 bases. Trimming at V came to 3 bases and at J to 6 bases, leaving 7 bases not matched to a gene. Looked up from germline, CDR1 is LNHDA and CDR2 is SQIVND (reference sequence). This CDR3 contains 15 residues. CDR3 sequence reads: CASSIGAGGGQPQHF. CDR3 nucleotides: TGTGCCAGTAGTATTGGGGCAGGGGGCGGTCAGCCCCAGCATTTT.

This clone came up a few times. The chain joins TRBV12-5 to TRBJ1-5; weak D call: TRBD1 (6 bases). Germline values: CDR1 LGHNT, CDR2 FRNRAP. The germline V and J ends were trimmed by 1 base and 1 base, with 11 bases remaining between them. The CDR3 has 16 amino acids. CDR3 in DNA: TGTGCTAGTGGTTTGGCCATCAGGGGAAGCAATCAGCCCCAGCATTTT. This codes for CASGLAIRGSNQPQHF.

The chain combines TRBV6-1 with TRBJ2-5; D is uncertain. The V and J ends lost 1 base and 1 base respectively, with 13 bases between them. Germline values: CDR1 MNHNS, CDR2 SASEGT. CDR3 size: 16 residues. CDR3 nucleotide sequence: TGTGCCAGCAGTGAAGTTCGTTACAGCCTCCAAGAGACCCAGTACTTC. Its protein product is CASSEVRYSLQETQYF.